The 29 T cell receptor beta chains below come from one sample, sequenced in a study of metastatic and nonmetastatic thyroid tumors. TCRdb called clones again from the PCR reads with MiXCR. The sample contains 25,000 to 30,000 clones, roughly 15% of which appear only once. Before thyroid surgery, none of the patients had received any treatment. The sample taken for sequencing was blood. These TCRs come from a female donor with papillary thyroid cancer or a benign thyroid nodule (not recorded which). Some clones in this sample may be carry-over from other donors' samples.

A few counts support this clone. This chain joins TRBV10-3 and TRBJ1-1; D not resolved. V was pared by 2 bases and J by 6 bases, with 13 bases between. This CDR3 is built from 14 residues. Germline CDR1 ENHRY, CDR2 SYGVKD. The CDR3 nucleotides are TGTGCCATCAGTGAGAAGGAGGAGGGATCTGAAGCTTTCTTT. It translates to CAISEKEEGSEAFF.

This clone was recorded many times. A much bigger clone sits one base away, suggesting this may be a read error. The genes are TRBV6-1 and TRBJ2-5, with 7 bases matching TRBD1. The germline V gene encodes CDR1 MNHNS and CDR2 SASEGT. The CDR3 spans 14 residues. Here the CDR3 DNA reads TGTGCCAGCGCTTACAGGGGTGGCCAAGAGGCCCAGTACTTC. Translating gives CASAYRGGQEAQYF.

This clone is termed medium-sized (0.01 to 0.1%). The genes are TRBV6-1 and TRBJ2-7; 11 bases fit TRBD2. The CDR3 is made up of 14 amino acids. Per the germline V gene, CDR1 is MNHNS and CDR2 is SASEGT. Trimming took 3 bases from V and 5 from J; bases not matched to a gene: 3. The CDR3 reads CASSDWGLADEQYF. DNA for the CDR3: TGTGCCAGCAGTGATTGGGGACTAGCGGACGAGCAGTACTTC.

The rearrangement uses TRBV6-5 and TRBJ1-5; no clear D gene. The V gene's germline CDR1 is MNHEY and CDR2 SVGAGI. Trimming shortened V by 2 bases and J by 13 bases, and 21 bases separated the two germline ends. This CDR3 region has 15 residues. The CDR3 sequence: CASSYTRGNNHPQHF. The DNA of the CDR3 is TGTGCCAGCAGTTACACGAGAGGAAACAATCATCCTCAGCATTTT.

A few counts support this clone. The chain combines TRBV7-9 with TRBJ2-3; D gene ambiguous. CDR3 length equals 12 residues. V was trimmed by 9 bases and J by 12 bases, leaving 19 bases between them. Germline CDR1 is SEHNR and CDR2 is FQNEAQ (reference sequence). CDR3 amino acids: CASHGAEETQYF. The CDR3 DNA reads TGTGCCAGTCATGGTGCCGAAGAGACCCAGTATTTT.

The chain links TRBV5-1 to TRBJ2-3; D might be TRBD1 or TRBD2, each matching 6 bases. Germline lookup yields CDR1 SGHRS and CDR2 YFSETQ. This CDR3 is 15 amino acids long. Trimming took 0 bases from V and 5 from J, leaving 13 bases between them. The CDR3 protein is CASSLGGAHGDTQYF. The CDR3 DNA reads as TGCGCCAGCAGCTTGGGGGGGGCGCACGGAGATACGCAGTATTTT.

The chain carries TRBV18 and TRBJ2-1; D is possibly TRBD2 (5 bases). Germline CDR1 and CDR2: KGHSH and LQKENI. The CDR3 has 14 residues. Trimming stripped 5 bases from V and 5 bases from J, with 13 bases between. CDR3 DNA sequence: TGTGCCAGCTCATCGCTTCCGGGAAACAATGAGCAGTTCTTC. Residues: CASSSLPGNNEQFF.

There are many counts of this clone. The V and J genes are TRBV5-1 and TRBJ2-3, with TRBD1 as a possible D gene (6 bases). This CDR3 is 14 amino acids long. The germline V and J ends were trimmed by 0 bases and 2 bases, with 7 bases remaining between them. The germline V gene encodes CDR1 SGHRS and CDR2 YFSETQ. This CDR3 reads CASSLGQVTDTQYF. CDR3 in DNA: TGCGCCAGCAGCTTGGGACAGGTCACAGATACGCAGTATTTT.

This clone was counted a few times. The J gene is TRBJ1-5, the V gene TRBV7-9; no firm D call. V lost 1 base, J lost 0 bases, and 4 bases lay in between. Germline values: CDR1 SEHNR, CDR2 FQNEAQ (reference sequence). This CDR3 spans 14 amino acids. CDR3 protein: CASSLGTSNQPQHF. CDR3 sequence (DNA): TGTGCCAGCAGCTTAGGTACTAGCAATCAGCCCCAGCATTTT.

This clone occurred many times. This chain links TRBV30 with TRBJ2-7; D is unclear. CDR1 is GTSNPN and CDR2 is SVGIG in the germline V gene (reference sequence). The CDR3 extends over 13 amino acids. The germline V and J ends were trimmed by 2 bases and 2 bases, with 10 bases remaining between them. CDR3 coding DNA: TGTGCCTGGAGTTTACAGAGCCCCTACGAGCAGTACTTC. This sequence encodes CAWSLQSPYEQYF.

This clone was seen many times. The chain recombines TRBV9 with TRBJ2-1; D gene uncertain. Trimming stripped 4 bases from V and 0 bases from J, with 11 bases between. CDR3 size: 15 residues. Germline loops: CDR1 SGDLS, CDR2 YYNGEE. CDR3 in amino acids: CASSPLTNSYNEQFF. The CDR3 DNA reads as TGTGCCAGCAGCCCCCTCACAAACTCCTACAATGAGCAGTTCTTC.

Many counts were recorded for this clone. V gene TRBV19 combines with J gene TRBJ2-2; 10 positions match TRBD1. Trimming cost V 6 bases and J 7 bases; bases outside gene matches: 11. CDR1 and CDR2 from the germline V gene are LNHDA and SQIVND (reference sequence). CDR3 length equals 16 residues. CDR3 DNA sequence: TGTGCCAGTAGCCCATGGGACAGGGGAGGGAACGGGGAGCTGTTTTTT. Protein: CASSPWDRGGNGELFF.

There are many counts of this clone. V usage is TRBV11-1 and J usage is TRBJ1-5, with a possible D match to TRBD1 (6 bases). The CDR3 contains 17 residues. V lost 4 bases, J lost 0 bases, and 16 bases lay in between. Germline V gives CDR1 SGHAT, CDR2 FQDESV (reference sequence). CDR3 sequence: CASSSTGIPYSNQPQHF. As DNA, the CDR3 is TGTGCCAGCAGCTCCACAGGGATCCCCTATAGCAATCAGCCCCAGCATTTT.

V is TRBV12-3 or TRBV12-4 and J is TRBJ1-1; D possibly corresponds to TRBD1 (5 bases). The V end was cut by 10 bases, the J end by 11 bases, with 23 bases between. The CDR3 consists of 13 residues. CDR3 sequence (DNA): TGTGCCATCAACCTCGGGGGAGAGTTTGAGGCTTTCTTT. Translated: CAINLGGEFEAFF.

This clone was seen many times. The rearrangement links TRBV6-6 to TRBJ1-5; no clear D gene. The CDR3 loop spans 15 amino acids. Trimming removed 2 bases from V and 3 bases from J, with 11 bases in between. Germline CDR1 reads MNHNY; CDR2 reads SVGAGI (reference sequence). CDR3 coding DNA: TGTGCCAGCAGTTACACGAGAGGAAACAATCAGCCCCAGCATTTT. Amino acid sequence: CASSYTRGNNQPQHF.

The CDR3 here is CASSSNSGHPSETQYF. The CDR3 nucleotides read TGCGCCAGCAGTTCAAACAGTGGTCACCCCTCAGAGACCCAGTACTTC. V usage is TRBV5-1 and J usage is TRBJ2-5; D is uncertain. Germline CDR1 and CDR2: SGHRS and YFSETQ. V lost 5 bases and J 4 bases, leaving 21 bases between the germline ends. CDR3 length: 16 residues.

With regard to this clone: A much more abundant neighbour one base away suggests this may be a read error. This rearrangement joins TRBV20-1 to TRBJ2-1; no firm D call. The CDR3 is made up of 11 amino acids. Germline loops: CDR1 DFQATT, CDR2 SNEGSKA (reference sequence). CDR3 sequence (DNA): TGCAGTGCTAGCCACTACTATGAGCAGTTCTTC. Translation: CSASHYYEQFF.

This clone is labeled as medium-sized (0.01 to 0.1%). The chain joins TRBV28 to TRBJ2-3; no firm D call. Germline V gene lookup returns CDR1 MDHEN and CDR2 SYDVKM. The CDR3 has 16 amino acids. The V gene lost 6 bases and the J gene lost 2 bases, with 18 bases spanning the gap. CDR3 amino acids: CASRETPERLTDTQYF. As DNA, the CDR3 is TGTGCCAGCAGGGAAACCCCGGAGAGGCTCACAGATACGCAGTATTTT.

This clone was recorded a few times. The CDR3 bases are TGTGCCAGCAGCTTCGAGGGTAACTATGGCTACACCTTC. Translating it yields CASSFEGNYGYTF. This chain links TRBV27 with TRBJ1-2, with D unresolved. The CDR3 length is 13 residues. Looked up from germline, CDR1 is MNHEY and CDR2 is SMNVEV (reference sequence). Between the trimmed V and J ends, which lost 6 bases and 1 base, there was a span of 9 bases.

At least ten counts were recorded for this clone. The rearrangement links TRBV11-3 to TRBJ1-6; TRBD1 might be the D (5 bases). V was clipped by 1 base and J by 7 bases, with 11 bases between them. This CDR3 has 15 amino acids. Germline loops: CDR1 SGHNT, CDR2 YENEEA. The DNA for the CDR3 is TGTGCCAGCAGCTTAGGAGGTGGGGGGAATTCACCCCTCCACTTT. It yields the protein CASSLGGGGNSPLHF.

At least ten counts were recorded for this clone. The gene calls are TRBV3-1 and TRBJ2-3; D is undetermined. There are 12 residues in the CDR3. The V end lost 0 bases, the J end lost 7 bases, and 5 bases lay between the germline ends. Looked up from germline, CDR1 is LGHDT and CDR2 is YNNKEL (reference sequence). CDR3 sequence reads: CASSQDLNTQYF. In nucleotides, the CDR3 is TGTGCCAGCAGCCAAGATTTAAATACGCAGTATTTT.

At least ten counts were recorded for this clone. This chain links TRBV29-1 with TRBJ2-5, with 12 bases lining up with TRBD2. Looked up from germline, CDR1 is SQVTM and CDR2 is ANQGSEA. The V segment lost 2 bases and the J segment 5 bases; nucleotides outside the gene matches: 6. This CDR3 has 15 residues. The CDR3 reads CSVELAGGPGETQYF. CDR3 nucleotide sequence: TGCAGCGTTGAACTAGCGGGAGGGCCGGGGGAGACCCAGTACTTC. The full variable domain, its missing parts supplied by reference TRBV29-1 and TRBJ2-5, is SAVISQKPSRDICQRGTSLTIQCQVDSQVTMMFWYRQQPGQSLTLIATANQGSEATYESGFVIDKFPISRPNLTFSTLTVSNMSPEDSSIYLCSVELAGGPGETQYFGPGTRLLVL.

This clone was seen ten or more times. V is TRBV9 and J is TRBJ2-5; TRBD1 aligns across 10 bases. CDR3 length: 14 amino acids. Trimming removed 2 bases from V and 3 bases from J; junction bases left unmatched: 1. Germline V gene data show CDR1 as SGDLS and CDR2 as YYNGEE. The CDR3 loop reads CASSVGQGEETQYF. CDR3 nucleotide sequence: TGTGCCAGCAGCGTTGGACAGGGGGAAGAGACCCAGTACTTC.

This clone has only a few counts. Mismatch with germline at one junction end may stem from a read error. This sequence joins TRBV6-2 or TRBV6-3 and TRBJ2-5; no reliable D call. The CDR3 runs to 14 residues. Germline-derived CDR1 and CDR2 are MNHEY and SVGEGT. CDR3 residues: CASSLSHPQETQCF. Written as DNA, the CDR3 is TGTGCCAGCAGTCTGTCGCACCCTCAAGAGACACAGTGCTTC.

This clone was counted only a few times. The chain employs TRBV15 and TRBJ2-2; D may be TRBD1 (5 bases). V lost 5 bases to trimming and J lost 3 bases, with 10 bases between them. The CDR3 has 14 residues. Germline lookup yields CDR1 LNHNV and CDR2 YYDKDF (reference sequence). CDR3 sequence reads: CATSLMTDTGELFF. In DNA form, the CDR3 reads TGTGCCACCAGCCTAATGACAGACACCGGGGAGCTGTTTTTT.

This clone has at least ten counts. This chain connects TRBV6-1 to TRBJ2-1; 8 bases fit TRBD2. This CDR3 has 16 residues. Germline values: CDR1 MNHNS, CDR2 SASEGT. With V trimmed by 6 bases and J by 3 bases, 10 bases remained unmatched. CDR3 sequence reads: CASRPTFRGGYNEQFF. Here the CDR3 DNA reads TGTGCCAGCAGGCCCACCTTCCGGGGGGGCTACAATGAGCAGTTCTTC.

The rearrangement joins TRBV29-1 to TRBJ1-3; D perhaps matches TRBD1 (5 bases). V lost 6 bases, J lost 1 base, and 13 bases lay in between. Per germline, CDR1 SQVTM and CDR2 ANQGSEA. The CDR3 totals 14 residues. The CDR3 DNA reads TGCAGCGTGGGGGAGGTAGGATCTGGAAACACCATATATTTT. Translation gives CSVGEVGSGNTIYF.

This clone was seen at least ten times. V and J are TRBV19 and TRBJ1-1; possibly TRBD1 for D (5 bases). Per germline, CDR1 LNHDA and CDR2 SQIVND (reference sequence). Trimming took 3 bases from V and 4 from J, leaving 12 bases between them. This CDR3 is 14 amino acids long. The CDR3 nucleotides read TGTGCCAGTAGTATCCAGGAGGGGAGCACTGAAGCTTTCTTT. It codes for CASSIQEGSTEAFF. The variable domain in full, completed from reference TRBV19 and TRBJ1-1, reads DGGITQSPKYLFRKEGQNVTLSCEQNLNHDAMYWYRQDPGQGLRLIYYSQIVNDFQKGDIAEGYSVSREKKESFPLTVTSAQKNPTAFYLCASSIQEGSTEAFFGQGTRLTVV.

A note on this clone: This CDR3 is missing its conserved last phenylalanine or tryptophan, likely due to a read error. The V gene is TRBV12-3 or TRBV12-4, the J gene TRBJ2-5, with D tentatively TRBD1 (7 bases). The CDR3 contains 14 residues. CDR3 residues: CASSSGTVRETQYS. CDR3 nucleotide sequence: TGTGCCAGCAGTTCAGGGACAGTTCGGGAGACTCAGTACTCC.